This T cell receptor beta chain was retrieved from a study of CD8 T cells in ankylosing spondylitis. Study-level results: A TCR beta motif of 8 or 9 highly homologous variants appeared characteristic of ankylosing spondylitis blood. In ankylosing spondylitis patients, matched synovial fluid reportedly showed significant enrichment of disease-linked clones.

Per the germline V gene, CDR1 is DFQATT and CDR2 is SNEGSKA (reference sequence). V was clipped by 4 bases and J by 0 bases, with 10 bases between them. CDR3 length: 14 amino acids. TCRdb passed the 5' RACE reads through MiXCR, listing each CDR3 protein once. The sample consists of some 400,000 distinct CDR3 sequences, 20% to 25% of them appearing once. Ten or more counts support this clonotype. Antigen: not known. The clonotype originates from a male donor with ankylosing spondylitis. The rearrangement links TRBV20-1 to TRBJ1-5, with D possibly TRBD1 on 5 matching bases. Sequencing was carried out using blood, either unsorted or a sorted T cell fraction (not recorded which). The CDR3: CSAIAGNSNQPQHF. The DNA for the CDR3 is TGCAGTGCTATTGCAGGGAATAGCAATCAGCCCCAGCATTTT.